Listed here is a single T cell receptor beta chain. Its antigen is unidentified. About 0.45 to 1 ug RNA was reverse transcribed with random hexamers. TCRdb re-derived calls from the immunoSEQ multiplex PCR reads in MiXCR, one entry per CDR3 protein. The data contain around 80,000 distinct CDR3 sequences, around 96% of them singletons. This entry belongs to a study of CD8 T cells in Susac syndrome. The germline CDR1 and CDR2 sequences are SGHVS and FNYEAQ. The CDR3 contains 11 residues. V was clipped by 3 bases and J by 5 bases, with 5 bases between them. The authors negatively isolated CD8+ and CD4+ T cells and FACS-enriched TEMRA cells. Broader study findings: Clonal expansion was present among Susac CD8+ cells. This expansion reached its peak in TEMRA cells and in active patients.

The sample consisted of CD8+ T cells from PBMCs. The chain is built from TRBV7-6 and TRBJ2-7; D is uncertain. The source of this sequence is a human donor with Susac syndrome. As DNA, the CDR3 is TGTGCCAGCAGCTTTGAGGACGAGCAGTACTTC. It codes for CASSFEDEQYF.